Here is one T cell receptor beta chain with its context. Primers for the PCR totalled 60 Vbeta and 13 Jbeta. Assay used: immunoSEQ multiplex PCR; TCRdb lists only in-frame clones, some missing. In all, the sample yields about 59,000 clones. The data were taken from a study of cytomegalovirus exposure and HLA in healthy donors. CDR1 is WNHNN and CDR2 is SYGVQD in the germline V gene (reference sequence). The CDR3 extends over 15 amino acids. The V gene end was trimmed by 5 bases and the J gene end by 8 bases; junction bases not matched to a gene: 6. The receptor was derived from a man aged 25 to 40 in good health and CMV-seropositive. The chain joins TRBV10-1 to TRBJ2-3, with 14 bases matching TRBD2. The source material was PBMCs. CDR3 nucleotide sequence: TGCGCCAGCAGTTCGGGACTAGCGGGAGAGGGTACGCAGTATTTT. Encoded protein: CASSSGLAGEGTQYF.